This TCR beta chain originates from a study of beta chain features in type 1 diabetes. V was trimmed by 2 bases and J by 4 bases, leaving 10 bases between them. This CDR3 region has 14 residues. Germline V gene lookup returns CDR1 SGHRS and CDR2 YFSETQ. The isolated RNA, all of it, was reverse transcribed, so expressed TCRB transcripts were what got sequenced. Libraries were prepared by immunoSEQ multiplex PCR; TCRdb keeps only in-frame clonotypes and omits some of them. This table has roughly 150,000 clones, approximately 10% appearing once. This clone was found a few times. Sequencing was performed on central memory CD4+ T cells from blood. This chain links TRBV5-1 with TRBJ1-3, with unresolved D. This clonotype originated in a young man in good health. The CDR3 nucleotides read TGCGCCAGCAGCTTTTCGGAAGGCGGAAACACCATATATTTT. Its translation: CASSFSEGGNTIYF.